This T cell receptor (beta chain) originates from a study of early T cells in non-severe SARS-CoV-2 infection. Study information: Whole-blood bulk RNA, unsorted, was sequenced, and chains were unpaired. Study findings and constraints: Matching against VDJdb likely underestimated virus-specific expansions, favoring anti-spike CD8.

Attachment of unique molecular identifiers to individual cDNA molecules was performed. Each CDR3 protein is one row after TCRdb ran MiXCR on the 5' RACE reads. The sample carries approximately 66,000 distinct CDR3 sequences, around 12% recorded once. This clonotype was counted ten times or more. No antigen is known for it. The V and J ends lost 5 bases and 8 bases, in that order; junction bases with no gene match: 8. This CDR3 spans 14 amino acids. The germline V gene encodes CDR1 MGHDK and CDR2 SYGVNS. This TCR was sampled from an adult who was a healthcare worker with PCR-confirmed SARS-CoV-2 infection or an uninfected control (not recorded which). The V and J genes are TRBV25-1 and TRBJ1-3; TRBD1 matches at 8 bases. Sequences were obtained from whole blood. This chain's CDR3 is CASSQPGGVDTIYF. The CDR3 DNA reads as TGTGCCAGCAGTCAACCAGGGGGCGTAGACACCATATATTTT.